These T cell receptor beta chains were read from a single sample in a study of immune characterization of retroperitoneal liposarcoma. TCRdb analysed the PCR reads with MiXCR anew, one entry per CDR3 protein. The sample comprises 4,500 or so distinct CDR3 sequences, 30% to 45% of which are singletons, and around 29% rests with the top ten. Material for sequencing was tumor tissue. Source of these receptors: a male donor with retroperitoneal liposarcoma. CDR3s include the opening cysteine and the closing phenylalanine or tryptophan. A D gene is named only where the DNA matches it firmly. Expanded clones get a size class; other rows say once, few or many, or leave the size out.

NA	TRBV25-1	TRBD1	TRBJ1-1	CASSESGTGDTEAFF	TGTGCCAGCAGTGAATCTGGGACAGGGGACACTGAAGCTTTCTTT
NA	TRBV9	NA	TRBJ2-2	CASSVDSGELFF	TGTGCCAGCAGCGTAGATTCCGGGGAGCTGTTTTTT
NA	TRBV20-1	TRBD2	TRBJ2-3	CSAAGTSGYTDTQYF	TGCAGTGCGGCCGGGACTAGCGGCTACACAGATACGCAGTATTTT
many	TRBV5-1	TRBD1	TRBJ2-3	CASSWGQASTDTQYF	TGCGCCAGCAGCTGGGGACAGGCAAGCACAGATACGCAGTATTTT
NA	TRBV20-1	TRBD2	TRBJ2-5	CSARTGTSGRGLETQYF	TGCAGTGCTAGGACTGGGACTAGCGGGAGAGGTTTAGAGACCCAGTACTTC
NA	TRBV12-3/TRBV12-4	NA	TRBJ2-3	CASSQGGENTDTQYF	TGTGCCAGCAGTCAAGGGGGGGAGAACACAGATACGCAGTATTTT
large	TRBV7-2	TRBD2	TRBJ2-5	CASSLVWAGAVETQYF	TGTGCCAGCAGCTTAGTCTGGGCGGGAGCGGTGGAGACCCAGTACTTC
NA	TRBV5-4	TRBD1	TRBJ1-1	CASSLDRGLGGTEAFF	TGTGCCAGCAGCTTGGACAGGGGGCTGGGAGGCACTGAAGCTTTCTTT
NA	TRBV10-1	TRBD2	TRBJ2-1	CASSLSSGRGGNEQFF	TGCGCCAGCAGCCTTTCTAGCGGGAGAGGGGGCAATGAGCAGTTCTTC
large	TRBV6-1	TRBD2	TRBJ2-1	CASRAGTSGARREEQFF	TGTGCCAGCCGGGCCGGGACTAGCGGGGCCAGGAGGGAGGAGCAGTTCTTC
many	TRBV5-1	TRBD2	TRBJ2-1	CASSLAPSGRATQYEQFF	TGCGCCAGCAGCTTGGCCCCTAGCGGGAGGGCCACCCAATATGAGCAGTTCTTC